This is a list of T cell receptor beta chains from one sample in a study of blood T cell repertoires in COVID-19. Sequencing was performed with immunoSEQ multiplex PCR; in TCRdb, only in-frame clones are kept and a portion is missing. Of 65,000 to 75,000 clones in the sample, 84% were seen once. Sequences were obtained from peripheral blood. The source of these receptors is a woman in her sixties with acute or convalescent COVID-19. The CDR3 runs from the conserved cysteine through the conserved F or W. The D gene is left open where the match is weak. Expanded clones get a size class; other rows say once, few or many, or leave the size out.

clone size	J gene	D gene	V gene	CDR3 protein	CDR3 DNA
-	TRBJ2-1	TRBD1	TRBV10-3	CAISSKQGKEVSNEQFF	TGTGCCATCAGTTCTAAACAGGGGAAAGAGGTGAGCAATGAGCAGTTCTTC
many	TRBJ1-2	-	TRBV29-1	CSAGGGAYGYTF	TGCAGCGCGGGAGGAGGTGCCTATGGCTACACCTTC
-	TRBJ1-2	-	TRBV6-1	CASSESWGRNYGYTF	TGTGCCAGCAGTGAGTCTTGGGGGCGAAACTATGGCTACACCTTC
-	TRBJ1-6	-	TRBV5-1	CASSLGQQPWGSPLHF	TGCGCCAGCAGCCTCGGACAGCAACCTTGGGGCTCACCCCTCCACTTT
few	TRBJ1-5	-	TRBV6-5	CALSVSHNQPQHF	TGTGCCCTTTCGGTTAGTCACAATCAGCCCCAGCATTTT
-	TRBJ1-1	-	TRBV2	CASSKQGYTEAFF	TGTGCCAGCAGTAAGCAGGGTTACACTGAAGCTTTCTTT
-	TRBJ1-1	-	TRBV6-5	CASRPGLNTEAFF	TGTGCCAGCAGGCCGGGATTGAACACTGAAGCTTTCTTT
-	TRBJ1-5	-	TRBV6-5	CASRAGWGNQPQHF	TGTGCCAGCAGGGCAGGGTGGGGAAATCAGCCCCAGCATTTT
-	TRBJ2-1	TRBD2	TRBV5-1	CASSLVAGGNNEQFF	TGCGCCAGCAGCTTGGTAGCGGGGGGGAACAATGAGCAGTTCTTC
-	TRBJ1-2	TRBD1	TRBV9	CASSRTGTNYGYTF	TGTGCCAGCAGCCGGACAGGGACTAACTATGGCTACACCTTC
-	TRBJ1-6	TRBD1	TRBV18	CASSPEAGTGPEALHF	TGTGCCAGCTCACCCGAAGCCGGGACAGGGCCCGAGGCCCTCCACTTT
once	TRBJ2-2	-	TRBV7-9	CASVRNTGELFF	TGTGCCAGCGTCCGGAACACCGGGGAGCTGTTTTTT
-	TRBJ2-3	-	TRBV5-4	CASSPGGPGTDTQYF	TGTGCCAGCTCCCCCGGAGGCCCAGGCACAGATACGCAGTATTTT
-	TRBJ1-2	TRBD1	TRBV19	CASKPSGQGANYGYTF	TGTGCCAGTAAACCCTCCGGACAGGGCGCTAACTATGGCTACACCTTC
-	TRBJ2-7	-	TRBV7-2	CASSTQTLYEQYF	TGTGCCAGCAGCACACAAACCCTCTACGAGCAGTACTTC
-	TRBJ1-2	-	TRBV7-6	CASSLENTGRGGYTF	TGTGCCAGCAGCTTAGAGAACACCGGGAGAGGAGGCTACACCTTC
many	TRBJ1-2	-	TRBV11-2	CASSLVGQTNYGYTF	TGTGCCAGCAGCTTAGTCGGACAGACTAACTATGGCTACACCTTC
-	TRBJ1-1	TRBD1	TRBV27	CASSLTGPRTEAFF	TGTGCCAGCAGTTTGACAGGGCCGAGGACTGAAGCTTTCTTT
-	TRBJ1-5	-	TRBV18	CASSPTGNQPQHF	TGTGCCAGCTCACCGACAGGTAATCAGCCCCAGCATTTT
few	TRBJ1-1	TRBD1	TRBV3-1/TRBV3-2	CASGDRGPEAFF	TGTGCCAGTGGGGACAGGGGGCCTGAAGCTTTCTTT
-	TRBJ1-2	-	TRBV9	CASSGYTGGGGYTF	TGTGCCAGCAGCGGATACACTGGCGGGGGTGGCTACACCTTC
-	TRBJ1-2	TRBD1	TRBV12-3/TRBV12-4	CASGRTGAGYTF	TGTGCCAGCGGTCGGACAGGGGCGGGCTACACCTTC
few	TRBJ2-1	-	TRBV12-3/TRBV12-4	CASSSSTSKEQFF	TGTGCCAGCAGTTCATCCACTAGCAAGGAGCAGTTCTTC
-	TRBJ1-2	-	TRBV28	CASIRGGGGYTF	TGTGCCAGTATTCGGGGAGGAGGTGGCTACACCTTC
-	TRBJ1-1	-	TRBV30	CAWRRDWNTEAFF	TGTGCCTGGCGCCGGGACTGGAACACTGAAGCTTTCTTT